One sample yielded the 10 T cell receptor beta chains listed below, sequenced in a study of OX40 agonist ivuxolimab in advanced cancers. The protocol was immunoSEQ multiplex PCR, while the TCRdb copy is restricted to in-frame clones and leaves out a portion. The table includes more than 25,000 clones, around nine tenths detected once. Material: CD4+ or CD8+ T cells sorted from blood, obtained in a trial of the OX40 agonist ivuxolimab. These receptors were taken from an adult with an advanced solid tumor such as melanoma, head and neck, liver or kidney cancer.

This clone was counted a few times. The CDR3 nucleotides read TGTGCCAGCAGCGAAGACGCATCCTCCTACAATGAGCAGTTCTTC. Translated, it gives CASSEDASSYNEQFF. V usage is TRBV5-5 and J usage is TRBJ2-1, with D unresolved. The germline CDR1 and CDR2 sequences are SGHKS and YYEKEE (reference sequence). The CDR3 contains 15 residues. The V and J ends lost 4 bases and 0 bases respectively, with 11 bases between them. The variable domain in full, completed from reference TRBV5-5 and TRBJ2-1, reads DAGVTQSPTHLIKTRGQQVTLRCSPISGHKSVSWYQQVLGQGPQFIFQYYEKEERGRGNFPDRFSARQFPNYSSELNVNALLLGDSALYLCASSEDASSYNEQFFGPGTRLTVL.

The V and J genes are TRBV4-2 and TRBJ2-7; TRBD2 is a possible D gene (7 bases). Trimming shortened V by 5 bases and J by 2 bases, and 16 bases separated the two germline ends. The CDR3 contains 15 residues. Germline CDR1 is LGHNA and CDR2 is YNFKEQ. The CDR3 nucleotides read TGTGCCAGCAGCTTGGAACAGGGAGGGCCCTACGAGCAGTACTTC. Its translation: CASSLEQGGPYEQYF.

The rearrangement joins TRBV9 to TRBJ2-2, with a weak D call TRBD2 (5 bases). Germline CDR1 is SGDLS and CDR2 is YYNGEE. Trimming took off 2 bases at V and 2 bases at J, with 7 bases between the two ends. The CDR3 runs 14 residues. Written as DNA, the CDR3 is TGTGCCAGCAGCGTCGAGGGTAACACCGGGGAGCTGTTTTTT. This codes for CASSVEGNTGELFF.

The chain carries TRBV28 and TRBJ1-2, with D maybe TRBD1 (5 bases). Trimming took off 7 bases at V and 4 bases at J, with 16 bases between the two ends. Per germline, CDR1 MDHEN and CDR2 SYDVKM. The CDR3 sequence is 14 residues long. This CDR3 reads CASTPGGVSYGYTF. In nucleotides, the CDR3 is TGTGCCAGCACCCCGGGAGGGGTGAGCTATGGCTACACCTTC.

The V gene is TRBV13, the J gene TRBJ2-7, with D perhaps matching TRBD2 (6 bases). Germline V gene lookup returns CDR1 PRHDT and CDR2 FYEKMQ (reference sequence). The CDR3 is 14 amino acids. The V and J ends lost 3 bases and 2 bases respectively, with 11 bases between them. CDR3 amino acids: CASSFSGTPYEQYF. For the CDR3, the DNA is TGTGCCAGCAGCTTTAGCGGAACCCCCTACGAGCAGTACTTC.

The V gene is TRBV10-3, the J gene TRBJ2-5; TRBD2 matches 13 bases. Germline V lookup: CDR1 ENHRY, CDR2 SYGVKD. The V and J ends lost 10 bases and 4 bases, in that order; junction bases with no gene match: 3. The CDR3 contains 13 residues. This chain's CDR3 is CATRTSGGETQYF. The CDR3 nucleotides read TGTGCCACAAGGACTAGCGGGGGAGAGACCCAGTACTTC.

The CDR3 here is CASSPTGLGEKLFF. CDR3 nucleotides: TGTGCCAGCAGCCCGACAGGGCTCGGTGAAAAACTGTTTTTT. The rearrangement joins TRBV7-2 to TRBJ1-4, with 7 nucleotides matching TRBD1. This CDR3 has 14 amino acids. Germline CDR1 SGHTA, CDR2 FQGNSA. The junction had 7 bases not matched to a gene; V was cut back by 5 bases and J by 7 bases.

V and J are TRBV4-1 and TRBJ2-2; D might be TRBD1 (6 bases). This CDR3 is 16 amino acids long. V gave up 4 bases and J gave up 2 bases, with 14 bases separating them. The V gene's germline CDR1 is MGHRA and CDR2 YSYEKL. This CDR3 reads CASSPQDSKNTGELFF. The DNA for the CDR3 is TGCGCCAGCAGCCCCCAGGACAGTAAAAACACCGGGGAGCTGTTTTTT.

The chain employs TRBV4-1 and TRBJ1-1; D uncertain. The CDR3 runs 15 residues. Per germline, CDR1 MGHRA and CDR2 YSYEKL. Trimming removed 0 bases from V and 6 bases from J, with 14 bases in between. The CDR3 nucleotides read TGCGCCAGCAGCCAAGATGTGGGCCCGACGGCTGAAGCTTTCTTT. It encodes CASSQDVGPTAEAFF.

This clone showed up just a few times. J is TRBJ2-2 and V is TRBV5-1, with TRBD1 matching over 10 bases. Germline CDR1 and CDR2: SGHRS and YFSETQ. Trimming cost V 4 bases and J 5 bases; bases outside gene matches: 8. CDR3 length equals 16 residues. This chain's CDR3 is CASSPQAGQGTGELFF. The CDR3 DNA follows: TGCGCCAGCAGCCCCCAGGCGGGACAGGGGACCGGGGAGCTGTTTTTT.